The 23 T cell receptor beta chains presented below share a single source sample, sequenced in a study of cytotoxic CD8 clonotypes in ibrutinib-treated CLL. The method was immunoSEQ multiplex PCR; TCRdb's version includes in-frame clones alone and lacks a portion of them. The sample consists of approximately 130,000 clones, roughly 84% of them appearing once. This sample comprised PBMCs, obtained after 24 months of ibrutinib treatment. Receptors were obtained from a human donor with chronic lymphocytic leukemia.

Remarks on this clone: Other DNA variants within this sample encode the same CDR3. The J gene is TRBJ2-3, the V gene TRBV7-9; no reliable D call. Trimming left V 0 bases short and J 3 bases short, with 7 bases between. Germline V lookup: CDR1 SEHNR, CDR2 FQNEAQ (reference sequence). CDR3 length: 14 amino acids. The CDR3 loop reads CASSLAGRTDTQYF. In DNA, the CDR3 is TGTGCCAGCAGCTTAGCGGGCCGGACAGATACGCAGTATTTT.

This chain connects TRBV4-3 to TRBJ2-1, with TRBD2 matching over 7 bases. CDR1 is LGHNA, CDR2 YSLEER, per germline. This CDR3 spans 19 amino acids. With V trimmed by 1 base and J by 8 bases, 20 bases remained unmatched. CDR3 amino acids: CASSQVAISERGFGDEQFF. The CDR3 DNA follows: TGCGCCAGCAGCCAAGTAGCTATAAGTGAGCGGGGCTTCGGAGATGAGCAGTTCTTC.

The chain is built from TRBV30 and TRBJ2-1, with a weak D call TRBD2 (6 bases). The CDR3 sequence is 15 residues long. Trimming took 0 bases from V and 0 from J, leaving 9 bases between them. The germline V gene encodes CDR1 GTSNPN and CDR2 SVGIG (reference sequence). CDR3 bases: TGTGCCTGGAGTGTTGGCGGGAACTCCTACAATGAGCAGTTCTTC. Translation: CAWSVGGNSYNEQFF.

CDR3 bases: TGTGCCAGCTCACCCGGGACAGCCGACGAGCAGTACTTC. Its protein product is CASSPGTADEQYF. V and J are TRBV18 and TRBJ2-7; 7 positions match TRBD1. The CDR3 consists of 13 residues. In germline, CDR1 is KGHSH, CDR2 LQKENI. Trimming removed 3 bases from V and 5 bases from J; junction bases left unmatched: 4. The full variable domain, completed using reference TRBV18 and TRBJ2-7, is NAGVMQNPRHLVRRRGQEARLRCSPMKGHSHVYWYRQLPEEGLKFMVYLQKENIIDESGMPKERFSAEFPKEGPSILRIQQVVRGDSAAYFCASSPGTADEQYFGPGTRLTVT.

The V gene is TRBV4-2, the J gene TRBJ2-7, with 8 bases fitting TRBD2. From germline, CDR1 is LGHNA and CDR2 YNFKEQ. This CDR3 has 15 amino acids. V lost 0 bases and J lost 7; bases outside the gene matches: 8. CDR3 residues: CASSQDPGRGGEQYF. DNA for the CDR3: TGTGCCAGCAGCCAAGATCCCGGGAGGGGGGGTGAGCAGTACTTC.

The chain combines TRBV5-4 with TRBJ2-3; 9 positions match TRBD1. Germline CDR1 SGHNT, CDR2 YYREEE (reference sequence). Losses at the gene ends were 0 bases for V and 6 bases for J; bases not matched to a gene: 8. The CDR3 covers 16 residues. CDR3 sequence reads: CASSLAPGTGWDTQYF. CDR3 in DNA: TGTGCCAGCAGCTTGGCCCCCGGGACAGGGTGGGATACGCAGTATTTT.

The chain has TRBV5-8 and TRBJ1-1, with D perhaps matching TRBD1 (6 bases). Looked up from germline, CDR1 is SGHTS and CDR2 is YDEGEE. V lost 0 bases and J 0 bases, leaving 9 bases between the germline ends. CDR3 length: 15 residues. CDR3 protein: CASSLGTEMNTEAFF. The CDR3 DNA is TGTGCCAGCAGCTTGGGGACAGAAATGAACACTGAAGCTTTCTTT.

V gene TRBV9 combines with J gene TRBJ2-2; 9 nucleotides align to TRBD2. J lost 3 bases, V lost 4 bases, and 4 bases had no gene match. Germline CDR1 and CDR2: SGDLS and YYNGEE. The CDR3 is 15 amino acids. CDR3 nucleotides: TGTGCCAGCAGCCCGACTAGCGGATACACCGGGGAGCTGTTTTTT. Translation: CASSPTSGYTGELFF.

This chain connects TRBV6-1 to TRBJ1-2; possible D gene TRBD1, 5 bases. The V and J ends lost 3 bases and 3 bases respectively, with 14 bases between them. Germline V gene sequence: CDR1 MNHNS, CDR2 SASEGT. The length of the CDR3 is 15 residues. DNA of the CDR3: TGTGCCAGCAGTGACGGAGGGGTTTGGGACTATGGCTACACCTTC. It specifies CASSDGGVWDYGYTF.

The rearrangement links TRBV4-1 to TRBJ1-3; TRBD1 agrees at 9 bases. This CDR3 spans 16 amino acids. V gave up 0 bases and J gave up 2 bases; unmatched junction bases: 2. Germline CDR1 and CDR2: MGHRA and YSYEKL. This chain's CDR3 is CASSQDRDRAGNTIYF. The CDR3 nucleotides are TGCGCCAGCAGCCAAGATCGGGACAGGGCTGGAAACACCATATATTTT.

The V and J genes are TRBV4-2 and TRBJ1-2; tentative D call: TRBD1 (6 bases). Trimming removed 1 base from V and 6 bases from J, with 9 bases in between. Germline V gene data show CDR1 as LGHNA and CDR2 as YNFKEQ. CDR3 length: 13 amino acids. CDR3 bases: TGTGCCAGCAGCCAAGGGGGGCCGAATGGCTACACCTTC. Residues: CASSQGGPNGYTF.

In nucleotides, the CDR3 is TGTGCCAGCGGTACAGATCCGCAAGAGACCCAGTACTTC. Translating gives CASGTDPQETQYF. The chain employs TRBV7-2 and TRBJ2-5; D not resolved. The V gene's germline CDR1 is SGHTA and CDR2 FQGNSA. This CDR3 is built from 13 residues. V shed 8 bases and J shed 2 bases, with 12 bases lying between them.

The chain joins TRBV7-2 to TRBJ1-2; 10 bases match TRBD1. The J segment lost 8 bases and the V segment lost 5 bases, leaving 11 bases of the junction unmatched. The germline V gene encodes CDR1 SGHTA and CDR2 FQGNSA. CDR3 length equals 15 residues. The CDR3 spells CASSPRAGTGVGYTF. As DNA, the CDR3 is TGTGCCAGCAGCCCTAGGGCCGGGACAGGGGTCGGCTACACCTTC.

Details on this clone: The same CDR3 arises from other DNA sequences in this sample as well. The DNA for the CDR3 is TGTGCCAGCAGTTTATCCCCAGGATATTACGAGCAGTACTTC. This gives the protein CASSLSPGYYEQYF. J is TRBJ2-7 and V is TRBV27, with no clear D. Trimming took 0 bases from V and 4 from J, leaving 10 bases between them. This CDR3 spans 14 amino acids. Germline lookup yields CDR1 MNHEY and CDR2 SMNVEV (reference sequence).

The chain couples TRBV27 to TRBJ2-5, with D perhaps matching TRBD1 or TRBD2 (6 bases each). The V gene's germline CDR1 is MNHEY and CDR2 SMNVEV (reference sequence). Trimming took 0 bases from V and 4 from J, leaving 15 bases between them. The CDR3 is 16 residues long. The CDR3 is CASSLSARGLVETQYF. CDR3 bases: TGTGCCAGCAGTTTATCGGCCCGGGGGCTGGTAGAGACCCAGTACTTC.

The chain combines TRBV27 with TRBJ1-1; 9 bases align to TRBD1. Looked up from germline, CDR1 is MNHEY and CDR2 is SMNVEV (reference sequence). The CDR3 runs 15 residues. Trimming removed 4 bases from V and 0 bases from J; junction bases left unmatched: 3. The DNA of the CDR3 is TGTGCCAGCAGTTCCTGGACAGGGGTGAACACTGAAGCTTTCTTT. Translating it yields CASSSWTGVNTEAFF.

V and J are TRBV5-6 and TRBJ2-3; D may be TRBD1 (6 bases). CDR3 length equals 16 residues. V lost 0 bases and J lost 1, with 12 bases in between. The germline gives CDR1 SGHDT, CDR2 YYEEEE. CDR3 region: CASSLAFPGGTDTQYF. The DNA for the CDR3 is TGTGCCAGCAGCTTGGCCTTCCCAGGGGGCACAGATACGCAGTATTTT.

The rearrangement joins TRBV28 to TRBJ2-6; a possible D gene is TRBD2 (6 bases). Per germline, CDR1 MDHEN and CDR2 SYDVKM. The CDR3 is made up of 18 amino acids. V was cut by 6 bases and J by 3 bases, with 21 bases left in between. The CDR3, as DNA: TGTGCCAGCAGCCCTCCGGTGGGGGGTGCAGGTGGGGCCAACGTCCTGACTTTC. This sequence encodes CASSPPVGGAGGANVLTF.

The chain carries TRBV11-2 and TRBJ2-3; TRBD1 agrees at 7 bases. This CDR3 is built from 14 residues. J gave up 3 bases and V 1 base, and 1 base lay outside the gene matches. Germline V gives CDR1 SGHAT, CDR2 FQNNGV. The CDR3 is CASSLVQGTDTQYF. CDR3 nucleotide sequence: TGTGCCAGCAGCTTAGTACAGGGGACAGATACGCAGTATTTT.

Here the CDR3 DNA reads TGTGCCAGCAGTGAAAGCCGGGACAGGGGAACCTATGGCTACACCTTC. It codes for CASSESRDRGTYGYTF. The rearrangement links TRBV9 to TRBJ1-2; TRBD1 matches at 10 bases. The ends lost 5 bases at V and 4 bases at J; junction bases unmatched: 11. From germline, CDR1 is SGDLS and CDR2 YYNGEE. The CDR3 covers 16 residues.

The chain is built from TRBV5-4 and TRBJ2-1, with D tentatively TRBD2 (5 bases). The CDR3 has 13 amino acids. Trimming removed 5 bases from V and 3 bases from J, with 9 bases in between. Germline CDR1 and CDR2: SGHNT and YYREEE (reference sequence). This CDR3 is CASSTGNYNEQFF. Here the CDR3 DNA reads TGTGCCAGCAGTACCGGGAACTACAATGAGCAGTTCTTC.

This clone was observed a handful of times. This chain connects TRBV6-5 to TRBJ2-7; 7 bases line up with TRBD2. The CDR3 extends over 16 amino acids. CDR1 and CDR2 from the germline V gene are MNHEY and SVGAGI. With 0 bases clipped from V and 1 base from J, the junction kept 6 bases outside the gene matches. CDR3 nucleotides: TGTGCCAGCAGTTACTCGGGAGGGACGAATTCCTACGAGCAGTACTTC. Its protein product is CASSYSGGTNSYEQYF.

The chain couples TRBV27 to TRBJ1-5; D is unresolved. CDR1 is MNHEY, CDR2 SMNVEV, per germline (reference sequence). Deletions cut 5 bases from V and 0 bases from J, with 17 bases between. This CDR3 is built from 17 residues. The CDR3 spells CASSPLALSYSNQPQHF. In DNA form, the CDR3 reads TGTGCCAGCAGTCCTCTCGCACTATCTTATAGCAATCAGCCCCAGCATTTT.